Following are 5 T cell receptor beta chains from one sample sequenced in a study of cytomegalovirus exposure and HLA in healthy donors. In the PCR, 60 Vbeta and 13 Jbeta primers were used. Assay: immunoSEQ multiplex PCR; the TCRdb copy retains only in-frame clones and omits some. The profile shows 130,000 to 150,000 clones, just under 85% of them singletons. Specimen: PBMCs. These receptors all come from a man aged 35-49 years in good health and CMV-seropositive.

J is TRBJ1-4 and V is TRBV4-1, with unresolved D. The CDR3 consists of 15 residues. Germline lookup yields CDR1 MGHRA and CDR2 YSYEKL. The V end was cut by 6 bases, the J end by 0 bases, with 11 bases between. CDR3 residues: CASSLGFATNEKLFF. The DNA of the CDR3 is TGCGCCAGCAGTCTAGGATTCGCAACTAATGAAAAACTGTTTTTT.

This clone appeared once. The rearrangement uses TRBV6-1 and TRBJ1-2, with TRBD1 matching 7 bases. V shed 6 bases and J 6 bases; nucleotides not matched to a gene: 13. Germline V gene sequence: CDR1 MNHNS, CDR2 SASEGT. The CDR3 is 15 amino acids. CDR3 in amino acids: CASRLGAGGEDGYTF. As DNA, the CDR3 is TGTGCCAGCAGGTTGGGGGCAGGGGGAGAAGATGGCTACACCTTC.

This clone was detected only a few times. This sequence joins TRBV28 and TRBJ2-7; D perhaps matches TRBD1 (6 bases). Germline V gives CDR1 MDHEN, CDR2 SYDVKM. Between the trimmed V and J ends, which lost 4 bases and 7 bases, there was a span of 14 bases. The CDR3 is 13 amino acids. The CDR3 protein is CASSSSGTSEQYF. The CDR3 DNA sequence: TGTGCCAGCAGTTCGTCCGGGACAAGTGAGCAGTACTTC.

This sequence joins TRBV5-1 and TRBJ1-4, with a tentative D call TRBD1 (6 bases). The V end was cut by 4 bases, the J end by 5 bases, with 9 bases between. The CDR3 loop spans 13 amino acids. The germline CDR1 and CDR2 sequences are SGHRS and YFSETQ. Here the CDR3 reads CASSRDTNEKLFF. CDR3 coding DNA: TGCGCCAGCAGCAGGGACACGAATGAAAAACTGTTTTTT.

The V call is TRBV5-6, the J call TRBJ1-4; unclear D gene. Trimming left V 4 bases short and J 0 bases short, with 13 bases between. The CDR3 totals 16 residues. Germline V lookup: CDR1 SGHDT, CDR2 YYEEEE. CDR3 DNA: TGTGCCAGCAGCCCCGCGGGCCATCCAACTAATGAAAAACTGTTTTTT. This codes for CASSPAGHPTNEKLFF.